A selection of T cell receptor beta chains follows, all from one sample in a study of blood T cell repertoires in COVID-19. Profiled with immunoSEQ multiplex PCR; TCRdb holds only in-frame clones, not every one. The data hold 120,000 to 150,000 clones, with 70% to 80% observed a single time. Sequencing used peripheral blood. The receptors here all came from a man aged 45-65 years with acute or convalescent COVID-19. CDR3s leave out the opening cysteine and the closing phenylalanine or tryptophan.

v_gene	j_gene	CDR3aa
TRBV7-2	TRBJ2-5	ASTFSGGLETQY
TRBV6-5	TRBJ1-6	ASSSGGSWAPLH
TRBV6-5	TRBJ1-1	ASSRQGFTEAF
TRBV3-1/TRBV3-2	TRBJ2-1	ASSADRVTEQF
TRBV15	TRBJ1-1	ATSKGADTEAF
TRBV3-1/TRBV3-2	TRBJ1-4	ASSQGTTTNEKLF
TRBV6-2/TRBV6-3	TRBJ2-6	ASSSGLVVSGANVLT
TRBV5-5	TRBJ1-2	ASSFKPGQIYGYT
TRBV4-1	TRBJ1-2	ASSRITTENYGYT
TRBV7-9	TRBJ1-1	ASSLWVSAGTEAF
TRBV27	TRBJ1-6	ASRSDSSYNSPLH
TRBV19	TRBJ2-4	ASSPDRGSQNIQY
TRBV10-1	TRBJ2-2	ASSESGEFNTGELF
TRBV25-1	TRBJ1-6	ASSDPSSYNSPLH
TRBV28	TRBJ2-1	ASSSPGQGAGNEQF
TRBV6-1	TRBJ2-5	ASSEWRGGQETQY
TRBV5-1	TRBJ2-1	ASSGGLAGGTQHNEQF
TRBV19	TRBJ2-2	ASTTGGGAGTGELF
TRBV15	TRBJ1-2	ATSRGTASNYGYT
TRBV11-2	TRBJ1-2	ASRRLGGNGYT
TRBV4-1	TRBJ1-2	ASSQLGTGYT
TRBV4-1	TRBJ2-1	ASSQRGLPANEQF
TRBV4-2	TRBJ2-3	ASSRVQGADRSQY
TRBV19	TRBJ1-4	ASSTETGNYEKLF
TRBV7-9	TRBJ1-1	ASLGGMNTEAF
TRBV28	TRBJ2-2	ASSYTGELF
TRBV5-1	TRBJ1-1	ASSEDRPMNTEAF
TRBV9	TRBJ1-3	ASSSGTGTGNTIY
TRBV7-8	TRBJ2-2	ASSLQGTGELF
TRBV5-1	TRBJ1-2	ASSLDSGLASYT
TRBV2	TRBJ1-2	ASTAWGANYGYT
TRBV5-1	TRBJ1-1	ASSSGQGAGEAF
TRBV19	TRBJ2-7	ASSTQGAQYEQY
TRBV2	TRBJ1-1	ASSEARLPYGNTEAF
TRBV19	TRBJ1-3	ATINNRGSGNTIY
TRBV5-1	TRBJ2-1	ASSPRLAGLTSPRHEQF
TRBV28	TRBJ1-5	ASSFFFPVNQPQH
TRBV7-9	TRBJ1-1	ASSPGGYGVLNTEAF
TRBV12-3/TRBV12-4	TRBJ1-5	ASSKDRNQPQH
TRBV14	TRBJ2-2	ASSQVVAGTGELF
TRBV28	TRBJ1-5	ASRDTNQPQH
TRBV19	TRBJ2-2	ASSLPDTGELF
TRBV7-9	TRBJ2-3	ASSLERGRDTQY
TRBV7-9	TRBJ1-2	ASSSPQGYGYT
TRBV6-5	TRBJ1-5	ASRRTDSNQPQH
TRBV5-1	TRBJ2-1	ASSVRTGTNQQF
TRBV30	TRBJ1-1	AWRQGWDTEAF
TRBV28	TRBJ1-1	ASSSTGVRVAEAF
TRBV4-1	TRBJ2-2	ATRQLTGTGELF